The rows below give T cell receptor beta chains drawn from one sample of a study of shared clonotypes between healthy human individuals. Produced via immunoSEQ multiplex PCR; TCRdb's table is partial and in-frame only. Among some 490,000 clones, over 70% were seen once, and the ten largest hold more than 9.5%. The sample consisted of PBMCs. These receptors came from a woman aged 40 to 55 in good health. Some clones in this sample may be carry-over from other donors' samples. Each CDR3 is given with its conserved first and last residue. D genes are given only for firm matches. Some rows mark clone size as missing; the rest say once, few, many or name a class of expanded clone.

j_gene,abundance,v_gene,d_gene,CDR3nt,CDR3aa
TRBJ2-5,.,TRBV2,.,TGTGCCAGCAGCCCCGACTTGAAAGAGACCCAGTACTTC,CASSPDLKETQYF
TRBJ2-3,.,TRBV25-1,TRBD2,TGTGCCAGCAGTGGGGGGCTAGCGGGATTTACAGATACGCAGTATTTT,CASSGGLAGFTDTQYF
TRBJ2-7,.,TRBV7-9,.,TGTGCCAGCAGCCACCGGGACCTCTACGAGCAGTACTTC,CASSHRDLYEQYF
TRBJ2-7,.,TRBV11-2,TRBD2,TGTGCCAGCAGCTTAGGCGCGGGAGGGTTCTACGAGCAGTACTTC,CASSLGAGGFYEQYF
TRBJ1-5,.,TRBV6-1,.,TGTGCCAGCAGTCCCACGGGGGGCGGTCAGCCCCAGCATTTT,CASSPTGGGQPQHF
TRBJ2-3,.,TRBV5-1,.,TGCGCCAGCAGCTTGGGCCGGGCCTTAGGAGATACGCAGTATTTT,CASSLGRALGDTQYF
TRBJ2-7,few,TRBV4-1,TRBD1,TGCGCCAGCAGCCGCGCAAGAAGGGGACAGGGGTCGGGACGGCACGAGCAGTACTTC,CASSRARRGQGSGRHEQYF
TRBJ2-1,.,TRBV7-2,.,TGTGCCAGCAGCTCCTATACTAGACTAGTTGCTGAGCAGTTCTTC,CASSSYTRLVAEQFF
TRBJ2-1,.,TRBV28,TRBD2,TGTGCCAGCAGTTTATCTCCGGGAGCGGGGGAGCAGTTCTTC,CASSLSPGAGEQFF
TRBJ1-1,.,TRBV28,.,TGTGCTACCTACAAATCGACAGGGAACACTGAAGCTTTCTTT,CATYKSTGNTEAFF
TRBJ1-2,.,TRBV6-6,.,TGTGCCAGCAGCTCTAGGGGCTACACCTTC,CASSSRGYTF
TRBJ2-7,.,TRBV2,TRBD1,TGTGCCAGTGCGGGACAGGGTGGCTACGAGCAGTACTTC,CASAGQGGYEQYF
TRBJ1-3,.,TRBV4-1,.,TGCGCCAGCAGCCACAGGGGAAACACCATATATTTT,CASSHRGNTIYF
TRBJ1-4,.,TRBV6-1,.,TGTGCCAGCAGTGAAGACAGGAGTAATGAAAAACTGTTTTTT,CASSEDRSNEKLFF
TRBJ1-2,.,TRBV6-5,.,TGTGCCAGCACGAGGGGGGGCTATGGCTACACCTTC,CASTRGGYGYTF
TRBJ2-3,.,TRBV7-6,.,TGTGCCAGCAGCTCATCCCCGGGACTCGACACAGATACGCAGTATTTT,CASSSSPGLDTDTQYF
TRBJ2-1,.,TRBV11-2,TRBD2,TGTGCCAGCAGCTTAGATTGGACTAGCAATGAGCAGTTCTTC,CASSLDWTSNEQFF
TRBJ2-7,once,TRBV4-3,.,TGCGCCAGCAGCCACGCCCTGACAGGAGACTACGAGCAGTACTTC,CASSHALTGDYEQYF
TRBJ1-2,once,TRBV2,TRBD1,TGTGCCAGCAGGGGGGACGACAGGGAAGGGCGCTATGGCTACACCTTC,CASRGDDREGRYGYTF
TRBJ2-1,.,TRBV11-2,.,TGTGCCAGCAGCTTAAACGGGGGACTTTACAATGAGCAGTTCTTC,CASSLNGGLYNEQFF
TRBJ2-2,many,TRBV2,.,TGTGCCAGCAGTGAAGGTCGATCCACCGGGGAGCTGTTTTTT,CASSEGRSTGELFF
TRBJ1-5,few,TRBV2,.,TGTGCCAGCAGTGAACAGCACGATCAGCCCCAGCATTTT,CASSEQHDQPQHF
TRBJ2-7,.,TRBV28,TRBD1,TGTGCCAGCAGAGAACCGGGACAGGCCACCTACGAGCAGTACTTC,CASREPGQATYEQYF
TRBJ2-5,.,TRBV28,.,TGTGCCAGCACCAGAAGGGGGTACCAAGAGACCCAGTACTTC,CASTRRGYQETQYF
TRBJ2-7,.,TRBV5-6,TRBD1,TGTGCCAGCAGCTTTCGGGACAGGGACGAGCAGTACTTC,CASSFRDRDEQYF
TRBJ2-2,.,TRBV4-3,.,TGCGCCAGCAGCCACCTAATAGGAGACACCGGGGAGCTGTTTTTT,CASSHLIGDTGELFF
TRBJ2-5,.,TRBV5-1,TRBD1,TGCGCCAGCAGCTCAAGGACAGGGCAGGAGACCCAGTACTTC,CASSSRTGQETQYF
TRBJ1-1,.,TRBV7-9,.,TGTGCCAGCAGGCCCTTCAGGGGAGGAGAGTGTTGCACTGAAGCTTTCTTT,CASRPFRGGECCTEAFF
TRBJ2-3,.,TRBV7-2,.,TGTGCCAGCAGCTTAGCCTGGTCCACAGATACGCAGTATTTT,CASSLAWSTDTQYF
TRBJ2-2,.,TRBV4-2,TRBD1,TGTGCCAGCAGCCAAGCTACCGGGACAGGGAACACCGGGGAGCTGTTTTTT,CASSQATGTGNTGELFF
TRBJ1-2,once,TRBV5-1,TRBD1,TGCGCCAGCAGCTTGGATGCAGGGGGCGCCTATGGCTACACCTTC,CASSLDAGGAYGYTF
TRBJ2-7,.,TRBV5-6,TRBD2,TGTGCCAGCAGCCGGACTAGCGGGCGTATGAACGAGCAGTACTTC,CASSRTSGRMNEQYF
TRBJ2-2,.,TRBV27,TRBD2,TGTGCCAGCACCCATTCCCCGGGAGGGCCCTCGAACACCGGGGAGCTGTTTTTT,CASTHSPGGPSNTGELFF
TRBJ2-7,few,TRBV6-1,.,TGTGCCAGCAGTGAACAGGGGAATCACTACGAGCAGTACTTC,CASSEQGNHYEQYF
TRBJ2-7,.,TRBV15,.,TGTGCCACCAGCAGAGGTAGGGGCGGGTCGTACTACGAGCAGTACTTC,CATSRGRGGSYYEQYF
TRBJ2-3,.,TRBV5-1,TRBD2,TGCGCCAGCAGCCTTTTAGCGGGAGTGGGGGCAGATACGCAGTATTTT,CASSLLAGVGADTQYF
TRBJ2-7,.,TRBV27,TRBD2,TGTGCCAGCAGTTCGGCGGGAGCCCCGAGCGAGCAGTACTTC,CASSSAGAPSEQYF
TRBJ1-4,.,TRBV7-8,TRBD1,TGTGCCAGCAGCTTAGGCACAGGGGGGCCCTATGAAAAACTGTTTTTT,CASSLGTGGPYEKLFF
TRBJ1-2,.,TRBV6-5,TRBD1,TGTGCCAGCAGTTACTCGGTACAAGGGGGCGATGGCTACACCTTC,CASSYSVQGGDGYTF
TRBJ2-3,.,TRBV7-3,TRBD1,TGTGCCAGCAGCCACACAGGGGGCCGTGCAGATACGCAGTATTTT,CASSHTGGRADTQYF
TRBJ2-5,many,TRBV18,TRBD2,TGTGCCAGCTCACTGTCTAGCGGGATAACTGAGACCCAGTACTTC,CASSLSSGITETQYF
TRBJ1-1,.,TRBV30,TRBD1,TGTGCCTGGAGTCCGGGACAGGGCGTAATTTACACTGAAGCTTTCTTT,CAWSPGQGVIYTEAFF
TRBJ2-7,.,TRBV6-1,TRBD1,TGTGCCAGCAGGCCGGACAGGAGGAATACCTACGAGCAGTACTTC,CASRPDRRNTYEQYF
TRBJ2-3,.,TRBV9,.,TGTGCCAGCAGCCCTGAGCGAACAGATACGCAGTATTTT,CASSPERTDTQYF
TRBJ1-5,.,TRBV7-6,.,TGTGCCAGCAGCTTAGGGCAGGGCCCGCTGCATTTT,CASSLGQGPLHF
TRBJ1-1,.,TRBV2,TRBD1,TGTGCCAGTGCGGGACAGGGGGCGCCCACTGAAGCTTTCTTT,CASAGQGAPTEAFF
TRBJ2-7,once,TRBV27,.,TGTGCCAGCGCGCCCGCGGGTCCCTACGAGCAGTACTTC,CASAPAGPYEQYF
TRBJ2-2,.,TRBV16,.,TGTGCCAGCAGCACCCTCGGGAGTGCGAACACCGGGGAGCTGTTTTTT,CASSTLGSANTGELFF
TRBJ2-1,.,TRBV6-5,.,TGTGCCAGCAGTGTGGGGGATGAGCAGTTCTTC,CASSVGDEQFF
TRBJ1-5,.,TRBV6-1,.,TGTGCCAGTAGAGAGTGGGGAGTTCAGCCCCAGCATTTT,CASREWGVQPQHF
TRBJ1-2,.,TRBV19,.,TGTGCCAGTAGTATATGGGGTGATTATGGCTACACCTTC,CASSIWGDYGYTF
TRBJ2-1,.,TRBV10-3,TRBD1,TGTGCCATCAGAAAGAGGACAGGGGATGAAGTCGATGAGCAGTTCTTC,CAIRKRTGDEVDEQFF
TRBJ2-5,.,TRBV2,.,TGTGCCAGCACTTCCCTACGGACAGAAGAGACCCAGTACTTC,CASTSLRTEETQYF
TRBJ2-1,.,TRBV29-1,.,TGCAGCGTTGACGGGACGGAGTACAATGAGCAGTTCTTC,CSVDGTEYNEQFF
TRBJ2-7,.,TRBV6-1,TRBD1,TGTGCCAGCGGGACAGGGGGCTACGAGCAGTACTTC,CASGTGGYEQYF
TRBJ1-1,.,TRBV28,.,TGTGCCAGCAAACGTCCAGGCTGGGGGGACACTGAAGCTTTCTTT,CASKRPGWGDTEAFF